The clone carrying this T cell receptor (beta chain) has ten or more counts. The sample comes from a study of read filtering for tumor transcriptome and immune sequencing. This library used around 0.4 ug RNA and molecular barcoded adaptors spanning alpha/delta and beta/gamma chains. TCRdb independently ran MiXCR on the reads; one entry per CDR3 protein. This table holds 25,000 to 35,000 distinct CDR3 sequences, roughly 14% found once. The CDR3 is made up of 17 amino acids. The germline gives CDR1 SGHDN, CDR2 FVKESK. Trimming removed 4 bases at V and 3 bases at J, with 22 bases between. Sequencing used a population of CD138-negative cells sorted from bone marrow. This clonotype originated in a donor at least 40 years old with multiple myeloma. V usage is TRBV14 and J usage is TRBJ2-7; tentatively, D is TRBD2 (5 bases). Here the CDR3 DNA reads TGTGCCAGCAGCCCCCGATTCGAGCTGAGGGCCCGCTACGAGCAGTACTTC. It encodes CASSPRFELRARYEQYF.